Shown below are 21 T cell receptor beta chains from a single sample sequenced in a study of post-analysis software for immune sequencing data. Study observations and caveats: With TRBV5-6, TRBV5-1 and TRBV20-1 included, several TRBV segments were more frequent in patients than in controls.

Prepared TCR beta cDNA libraries contained unique molecular identifiers. One entry per CDR3 protein results from TCRdb running MiXCR on the PCR reads. The sample has about 540,000 distinct CDR3 sequences, under 40% seen once. The antigens these receptors bind are not known. The source material was blood. The receptors shown here come from a girl aged 2-17 years with multiple sclerosis.

The V call is TRBV5-1, the J call TRBJ1-5; D ambiguous. This CDR3 is built from 14 residues. CDR1 is SGHRS and CDR2 is YFSETQ in the germline V gene. V gave up 0 bases and J gave up 2 bases, with 6 bases separating them. The CDR3 DNA is TGCGCCAGCAGCTTGGAAGTTGGCAATCAGCCCCAGCATTTT. It yields the protein CASSLEVGNQPQHF.

A few counts support this clonotype. V is TRBV4-2 and J is TRBJ2-5, with D perhaps TRBD1 or TRBD2 (5 bases each). V lost 7 bases to trimming and J lost 7 bases, with 19 bases between them. Germline CDR1 and CDR2: LGHNA and YNFKEQ. The CDR3 runs 14 residues. The CDR3 region has the DNA TGTGCCAGCACTCCCGGGGCGTCGGTTGGGACCCAGTACTTC. This codes for CASTPGASVGTQYF.

This clonotype was observed a handful of times. This chain uses TRBV20-1 with TRBJ2-1; D tentatively reads TRBD1 or TRBD2 (5 bases each). Trimming removed 3 bases from V and 0 bases from J, with 9 bases in between. Germline V gene data show CDR1 as DFQATT and CDR2 as SNEGSKA (reference sequence). This CDR3 region has 14 residues. The CDR3 nucleotides read TGCAGTGCTAGGGCCGGGACCTCCTACAATGAGCAGTTCTTC. Its protein is CSARAGTSYNEQFF.

The rearrangement joins TRBV20-1 to TRBJ2-5, with 8 bases lining up with TRBD1. Trimming cost V 7 bases and J 4 bases; bases outside gene matches: 14. The CDR3 runs to 15 residues. Germline V gene sequence: CDR1 DFQATT, CDR2 SNEGSKA (reference sequence). Here the CDR3 DNA reads TGCAGTGGCCCGCTTATGACAGGGGATGGAGAGACCCAGTACTTC. This encodes CSGPLMTGDGETQYF.

This clonotype was found a few times. CDR3 region: CASSLEQGEKLFF. Here the CDR3 DNA reads TGTGCCAGCAGCTTGGAACAGGGGGAAAAACTGTTTTTT. This chain uses TRBV7-9 with TRBJ1-4; TRBD1 matches 7 bases. This CDR3 spans 13 amino acids. The ends lost 3 bases at V and 8 bases at J; junction bases unmatched: 3. The germline CDR1 and CDR2 sequences are SEHNR and FQNEAQ (reference sequence).

The table lists this clonotype with a few counts. The chain uses TRBV10-3 and TRBJ1-2; TRBD1 aligns across 7 bases. Germline V gene sequence: CDR1 ENHRY, CDR2 SYGVKD. CDR3 length equals 14 residues. V shed 6 bases and J 2 bases; nucleotides not matched to a gene: 6. CDR3 coding DNA: TGTGCCATCAGACAGGGGCTCCGGAACTATGGCTACACCTTC. Translation: CAIRQGLRNYGYTF.

The table lists this clonotype with a few counts. The gene calls are TRBV4-1 and TRBJ2-3; D possibly matches TRBD1 or TRBD2 (5 bases each). Germline lookup yields CDR1 MGHRA and CDR2 YSYEKL. The CDR3 sequence is 16 residues long. V shed 1 base and J shed 1 base, with 12 bases lying between them. The CDR3 reads CASSQVPGTRTDTQYF. The DNA of the CDR3 is TGCGCCAGCAGCCAAGTTCCCGGGACCCGCACAGATACGCAGTATTTT.

The chain links TRBV2 to TRBJ2-2, with 8 bases identical to TRBD2. Germline lookup yields CDR1 SNHLY and CDR2 FYNNEI. The CDR3 has 18 residues. V was pared by 3 bases and J by 0 bases, with 9 bases of the junction left unmatched. CDR3: CASSEIKAGATNTGELFF. DNA for the CDR3: TGTGCCAGCAGTGAGATAAAAGCGGGGGCTACGAACACCGGGGAGCTGTTTTTT.

J is TRBJ2-5 and V is TRBV6-6, with 7 bases aligning to TRBD2. Germline CDR1 and CDR2: MNHNY and SVGAGI (reference sequence). J gave up 5 bases and V 2 bases, and 8 bases lay outside the gene matches. There are 15 residues in the CDR3. The DNA for the CDR3 is TGTGCCAGCAGTTACGGCGGACTAGGAAGCGAGACCCAGTACTTC. Protein sequence: CASSYGGLGSETQYF.

In its sample, this clonotype was seen a few times. The chain combines TRBV6-5 with TRBJ2-5; perhaps TRBD2 as D (7 bases). The ends were cut back, 8 bases at V and 0 bases at J, with 10 bases in the middle. The CDR3 runs 13 residues. CDR1 and CDR2 from the germline V gene are MNHEY and SVGAGI. The CDR3 nucleotides read TGTGCCAGCGGGGGGGCGTACCAAGAGACCCAGTACTTC. Translated: CASGGAYQETQYF.

J is TRBJ2-5 and V is TRBV4-2, with TRBD2 matching 10 bases. The CDR3 is made up of 15 amino acids. The germline V gene encodes CDR1 LGHNA and CDR2 YNFKEQ. Unmatched junction bases numbered 12, after V lost 9 bases and J lost 5 bases. The CDR3 loop is CARVVLAGGSETQYF. The CDR3 coding sequence is TGTGCCAGAGTGGTTTTAGCGGGGGGTTCGGAGACCCAGTACTTC.

This clonotype was picked up a small number of times. The gene calls are TRBV11-2 and TRBJ2-7; no clear D gene. V dropped 1 base and J dropped 3 bases, with 10 bases sitting between them. Germline loops: CDR1 SGHAT, CDR2 FQNNGV. This CDR3 spans 14 amino acids. CDR3 nucleotide sequence: TGTGCCAGCAGCTTAGGAATCAGAAACTACGAGCAGTACTTC. This encodes CASSLGIRNYEQYF.

The V and J genes are TRBV11-2 and TRBJ1-1; D unresolved. The CDR3 loop spans 14 amino acids. Trimming pared 1 base from V and 0 bases from J, leaving 6 bases between. The germline CDR1 and CDR2 sequences are SGHAT and FQNNGV. CDR3 bases: TGTGCCAGCAGCTTAGGTATCTTGAACACTGAAGCTTTCTTT. The encoded protein is CASSLGILNTEAFF.

This clonotype was counted a single time. The V gene is TRBV7-9, the J gene TRBJ2-5; perhaps TRBD1 as D (6 bases). The CDR3 length is 16 residues. V was trimmed by 1 base and J by 2 bases, leaving 14 bases between them. Germline assignment: CDR1 SEHNR and CDR2 FQNEAQ (reference sequence). The CDR3 coding sequence is TGTGCCAGCAGCTTAGGTTGTCGGACAGTTCAAGAGACCCAGTACTTC. Protein product: CASSLGCRTVQETQYF.

The J gene is TRBJ2-7, the V gene TRBV5-1, with TRBD1 identical over 8 bases. V was pared by 1 base and J by 2 bases, with 5 bases of the junction left unmatched. The CDR3 runs 15 residues. The germline gives CDR1 SGHRS, CDR2 YFSETQ. The CDR3 loop is CASSLLSGGPYEQYF. CDR3 DNA: TGCGCCAGCAGCTTGTTGTCAGGGGGCCCCTACGAGCAGTACTTC. The complete variable domain, with remaining parts taken from reference TRBV5-1 and TRBJ2-7, reads KAGVTQTPRYLIKTRGQQVTLSCSPISGHRSVSWYQQTPGQGLQFLFEYFSETQRNKGNFPGRFSGRQFSNSRSEMNVSTLELGDSALYLCASSLLSGGPYEQYFGPGTRLTVT.

CDR3 nucleotides: TGTGCCAGCAGCTTTATTCGGACAGGGGATGAGCAGTTCTTC. It yields the protein CASSFIRTGDEQFF. The V call is TRBV7-9, the J call TRBJ2-1, with 9 bases lining up with TRBD1. This CDR3 is 14 amino acids long. CDR1 is SEHNR and CDR2 is FQNEAQ in the germline V gene (reference sequence). J was trimmed by 8 bases and V by 3 bases; bases with no gene match: 5.

Only a few counts were recorded for this clonotype. The V call is TRBV18, the J call TRBJ2-5; 10 bases are a match to TRBD1. With the DNA end fitting TRBJ2-7 better, the J assignment may be wrong. The germline gives CDR1 KGHSH, CDR2 LQKENI. This CDR3 region has 14 residues. Written as DNA, the CDR3 is TGTGCCAGCTCACCGGGACAGGGGAGTCGCGAGCAGTACTTC. Amino acids: CASSPGQGSREQYF.

In its sample, this clonotype was seen a few times. The chain is built from TRBV29-1 and TRBJ1-2; D is perhaps TRBD1 (5 bases). Trimming shortened V by 2 bases and J by 7 bases, and 14 bases separated the two germline ends. This CDR3 contains 13 residues. CDR1 and CDR2 from the germline V gene are SQVTM and ANQGSEA. The DNA of the CDR3 is TGCAGCGTTGAAAGACAGACTGGGGGTGGCTACACCTTC. Translating gives CSVERQTGGGYTF.

V and J are TRBV29-1 and TRBJ2-1, with 9 bases fitting TRBD2. The CDR3 loop spans 17 amino acids. Germline CDR1 and CDR2: SQVTM and ANQGSEA. V lost 0 bases and J lost 3; bases outside the gene matches: 9. The CDR3 bases are TGCAGCGTTGAAGACATATCCGGGCGGGGGGGCTACAATGAGCAGTTCTTC. Translated: CSVEDISGRGGYNEQFF.

This clonotype was counted between two and nine times. The V gene is TRBV10-3, the J gene TRBJ2-5; D is possibly TRBD1 (6 bases). This CDR3 contains 15 residues. V dropped 2 bases and J dropped 5 bases, with 15 bases sitting between them. Germline lookup yields CDR1 ENHRY and CDR2 SYGVKD. CDR3 amino acids: CAISEATVRGETQYF. In nucleotides, the CDR3 is TGTGCCATCAGTGAGGCGACAGTGAGGGGGGAGACCCAGTACTTC.

This clonotype was picked up a small number of times. The CDR3 loop is CASSFPGLAGVGDTQYF. DNA for the CDR3: TGTGCCAGCAGCTTCCCGGGACTAGCGGGGGTCGGGGATACGCAGTATTTT. The genes are TRBV7-2 and TRBJ2-3; the match to TRBD2 covers 14 bases. Trimming took 3 bases from V and 6 from J; bases not matched to a gene: 8. This CDR3 contains 17 residues. The germline V gene encodes CDR1 SGHTA and CDR2 FQGNSA.